What follows are 13 T cell receptor beta chains derived from one specimen sequenced in a study of blood T cell repertoires in COVID-19. Repertoires were generated with immunoSEQ multiplex PCR, while TCRdb's copy carries only in-frame clones and drops some. The sample consists of some 270,000 clones, approximately 90% of them appearing once. Sequenced material: PBMCs or T cells enriched from blood (not recorded which). The origin of the receptors is a woman under 40 with acute COVID-19.

V usage is TRBV27 and J usage is TRBJ2-3, with 7 bases fitting TRBD2. CDR3 size: 16 residues. Germline V gene lookup returns CDR1 MNHEY and CDR2 SMNVEV (reference sequence). With V trimmed by 1 base and J by 0 bases, 4 bases remained unmatched. CDR3 sequence (DNA): TGTGCCAGCAGTTTATTCGGGAGGACTAGCACAGATACGCAGTATTTT. It encodes CASSLFGRTSTDTQYF.

V gene TRBV7-9 combines with J gene TRBJ2-2; 7 bases match TRBD2. The ends lost 5 bases at V and 6 bases at J; junction bases unmatched: 3. Germline CDR1 reads SEHNR; CDR2 reads FQNEAQ (reference sequence). This CDR3 is 13 amino acids long. The CDR3 sequence is CASSAAGPGELFF. The CDR3 coding sequence is TGTGCCAGCAGCGCAGCGGGACCCGGGGAGCTGTTTTTT.

The chain joins TRBV5-6 to TRBJ2-3; 7 bases are a match to TRBD2. This CDR3 is 14 amino acids long. Germline CDR1 SGHDT, CDR2 YYEEEE. V was clipped by 4 bases and J by 9 bases; unmatched bases: 11. CDR3 sequence: CASSPQGSGPTQYF. CDR3 DNA sequence: TGTGCCAGCAGCCCCCAGGGTAGCGGGCCGACGCAGTATTTT.

The chain has TRBV19 and TRBJ1-1; TRBD1 is a possible D gene (5 bases). V lost 8 bases and J lost 0, with 22 bases in between. Per germline, CDR1 LNHDA and CDR2 SQIVND (reference sequence). CDR3 length: 17 amino acids. The CDR3, as DNA: TGTGCCAGTTATTCTAGACAGCCAGGTGGGGTGAACACTGAAGCTTTCTTT. Amino acids: CASYSRQPGGVNTEAFF.

The chain carries TRBV4-2 and TRBJ1-5, with D unclear. CDR3 length equals 14 residues. The ends were cut back, 0 bases at V and 7 bases at J, with 10 bases in the middle. Germline V CDR1 and CDR2: LGHNA, YNFKEQ. CDR3 sequence: CASSQDRGGQPQHF. In DNA, the CDR3 is TGTGCCAGCAGCCAAGATCGGGGAGGGCAGCCCCAGCATTTT.

The chain joins TRBV6-5 to TRBJ1-1; TRBD1 is a possible D gene (5 bases). The CDR3 runs to 11 residues. Trimming stripped 8 bases from V and 6 bases from J, with 10 bases between. Germline V gene data show CDR1 as MNHEY and CDR2 as SVGAGI. The CDR3 DNA reads as TGTGCCAGCCGCCGACAGTCTGAAGCTTTCTTT. Translation gives CASRRQSEAFF.

The rearrangement uses TRBV10-2 and TRBJ1-2; 8 nucleotides line up with TRBD1. The CDR3 spans 17 residues. CDR1 is WSHSY, CDR2 SAAADI, per germline. V trimming: 0 bases; J trimming: 8 bases; junction bases outside the gene matches: 14. CDR3 in DNA: TGCGCCAGCAGTGAGTCGGGGGACAGGAGTGTCTCCTACGGCTACACCTTC. This codes for CASSESGDRSVSYGYTF.

This chain joins TRBV7-9 and TRBJ2-7; 7 bases fit TRBD2. Trimming at V came to 6 bases and at J to 4 bases, leaving 3 bases not matched to a gene. Per germline, CDR1 SEHNR and CDR2 FQNEAQ (reference sequence). This CDR3 comprises 12 residues. The CDR3 DNA reads as TGTGCCAGCAGGGCTAGCGGATACGAGCAGTACTTC. It encodes CASRASGYEQYF.

This clone was counted once. The chain has TRBV14 and TRBJ2-3; 10 nucleotides match TRBD2. The CDR3 loop spans 16 amino acids. Per germline, CDR1 SGHDN and CDR2 FVKESK. The V gene end was trimmed by 1 base and the J gene end by 3 bases; junction bases not matched to a gene: 4. CDR3 loop: CASSQVGSGRTDTQYF. The CDR3 DNA is TGTGCCAGCAGCCAAGTGGGTAGCGGGAGGACAGATACGCAGTATTTT.

V usage is TRBV4-1 and J usage is TRBJ1-3; TRBD1 agrees at 9 bases. The CDR3 has 15 residues. The J segment lost 2 bases and the V segment lost 4 bases, leaving 3 bases of the junction unmatched. Germline CDR1 and CDR2: MGHRA and YSYEKL. CDR3 nucleotides: TGCGCCAGCAGCCCTACAGGGGGCACTGGAAACACCATATATTTT. Amino acid sequence: CASSPTGGTGNTIYF.

This chain uses TRBV27 with TRBJ2-1; the D gene is possibly TRBD2 (7 bases). There are 17 residues in the CDR3. The germline V and J ends were trimmed by 7 bases and 8 bases, with 27 bases remaining between them. Looked up from germline, CDR1 is MNHEY and CDR2 is SMNVEV (reference sequence). CDR3 DNA sequence: TGTGCCAGCAACCCCCCCCAATCAGGGGAGCGGGGCTATGAGCAGTTCTTC. It yields the protein CASNPPQSGERGYEQFF.

The J gene is TRBJ2-7, the V gene TRBV11-2, with unresolved D. This CDR3 contains 13 residues. Germline lookup yields CDR1 SGHAT and CDR2 FQNNGV. V was pared by 6 bases and J by 3 bases, with 12 bases between. CDR3 amino acids: CASSVGGLYEQYF. In DNA form, the CDR3 reads TGTGCCAGCAGTGTTGGCGGTCTCTACGAGCAGTACTTC.

The chain combines TRBV7-9 with TRBJ2-7, with 7 positions matching TRBD1. This CDR3 is 14 amino acids long. V trimming: 5 bases; J trimming: 3 bases; junction bases outside the gene matches: 7. CDR1 is SEHNR and CDR2 is FQNEAQ in the germline V gene (reference sequence). CDR3 DNA: TGTGCCAGCAGCCCCTGGACAGGAATCTACGAGCAGTACTTC. It specifies CASSPWTGIYEQYF.